What follows are 3 T cell receptor beta chains derived from one specimen sequenced in a study of Graves' ophthalmopathy and Graves' hyperthyroidism. Amplification of the TCR beta CDR3 regions used RNA transcripts (as template). RT-PCR with HTBI primers came first, then second-round multiplex PCR. MiXCR, run by TCRdb on the multiplex PCR reads, gives a single entry per CDR3 protein. The sample records 200,000 to 250,000 distinct CDR3 sequences, approximately 29% being singletons. Sequenced material: peripheral blood. These receptors came from a man aged 45-60 years with Graves' ophthalmopathy.

Ten or more counts support this clonotype. This chain connects TRBV7-8 to TRBJ1-1, with D perhaps matching TRBD1 (5 bases). The CDR3 loop spans 14 amino acids. Between the trimmed V and J ends, which lost 0 bases and 3 bases, there was a span of 8 bases. In germline, CDR1 is SGHVS, CDR2 FQNEAQ. The CDR3 reads CASSLARGDTEAFF. CDR3 DNA: TGTGCCAGCAGCTTAGCGAGAGGGGACACTGAAGCTTTCTTT.

This clonotype was detected ten times or more. The V call is TRBV4-3, the J call TRBJ1-1; D remains ambiguous. V was trimmed by 1 base and J by 1 base, leaving 4 bases between them. Germline CDR1 and CDR2: LGHNA and YSLEER. This CDR3 is built from 13 residues. This CDR3 reads CASSQAGNTEAFF. CDR3 DNA sequence: TGCGCCAGCAGCCAAGCGGGGAACACTGAAGCTTTCTTT.

This clonotype occurred many times. This chain joins TRBV3-1 and TRBJ1-3, with D tentatively TRBD1 (5 bases). V lost 5 bases and J lost 2, with 10 bases in between. The CDR3 sequence is 14 residues long. Germline CDR1 LGHDT, CDR2 YNNKEL (reference sequence). The CDR3 DNA follows: TGTGCCAGCAGCACCCGGGGGGCTGGAAACACCATATATTTT. Its protein product is CASSTRGAGNTIYF.